The 32 T cell receptor beta chains presented below share a single source sample, sequenced in a study of T cell responses to AZD1222 COVID-19 vaccine. The data were produced by immunoSEQ multiplex PCR, yet TCRdb's version contains in-frame clones alone and is incomplete. The repertoire has about 140,000 clones, approximately 93% of them found once; the top ten carry around 0.9%. The sample here was peripheral blood, taken on day 0 of MenACWY control vaccination. These receptors came from an adult in good health.

This clone occurred a few times. The CDR3 sequence: CASSLVSRTYEQYF. CDR3 nucleotide sequence: TGTGCCAGCAGCTTAGTTTCGAGGACCTACGAGCAGTACTTC. The chain joins TRBV7-2 to TRBJ2-7; D gene unclear. There are 14 residues in the CDR3. Germline CDR1 reads SGHTA; CDR2 reads FQGNSA. The ends were cut back, 1 base at V and 2 bases at J, with 9 bases in the middle. Using reference TRBV7-2 and TRBJ2-7 for the parts outside the CDR3, the full variable domain is GAGVSQSPSNKVTEKGKDVELRCDPISGHTALYWYRQSLGQGLEFLIYFQGNSAPDKSGLPSDRFSAERTGGSVSTLTIQRTQQEDSAVYLCASSLVSRTYEQYFGPGTRLTVT.

The gene calls are TRBV10-3 and TRBJ1-1; the match to TRBD1 covers 7 bases. The V segment lost 2 bases and the J segment 4 bases; nucleotides outside the gene matches: 4. CDR1 is ENHRY, CDR2 SYGVKD, per germline. The CDR3 has 14 amino acids. The CDR3 nucleotides are TGTGCCATCAGTGAGGTTTCAGGGGGCACTGAAGCTTTCTTT. It encodes CAISEVSGGTEAFF.

This chain connects TRBV6-1 to TRBJ1-3; D perhaps matches TRBD1 (5 bases). The length of the CDR3 is 16 residues. V was cut by 1 base and J by 0 bases, with 10 bases left in between. The germline V gene has CDR1 MNHNS and CDR2 SASEGT. The CDR3 region has the DNA TGTGCCAGCAGTGAAGACAGGACTTACTCTGGAAACACCATATATTTT. It codes for CASSEDRTYSGNTIYF.

This chain uses TRBV4-1 with TRBJ1-2; tentatively, D is TRBD1 (5 bases). This CDR3 region has 16 residues. The germline V and J ends were trimmed by 2 bases and 5 bases, with 18 bases remaining between them. The germline V gene encodes CDR1 MGHRA and CDR2 YSYEKL. Here the CDR3 reads CASSQPWRGYRYGYTF. The CDR3 DNA sequence: TGCGCCAGCAGCCAACCTTGGAGGGGTTATAGGTATGGCTACACCTTC.

This clone was found once. This CDR3 is also generated by other DNA sequences in the sample. V and J are TRBV5-1 and TRBJ2-3, with a weak D call TRBD2 (5 bases). Trimming took off 0 bases at V and 5 bases at J, with 7 bases between the two ends. CDR3 length equals 13 residues. CDR1 and CDR2 (germline): SGHRS, YFSETQ. This chain's CDR3 is CASSLAGGDTQYF. In DNA, the CDR3 is TGCGCCAGCAGCTTGGCAGGAGGAGATACGCAGTATTTT.

The chain joins TRBV20-1 to TRBJ1-1; D is perhaps TRBD1 (5 bases). Germline V CDR1 and CDR2: DFQATT, SNEGSKA (reference sequence). V was cut by 3 bases and J by 10 bases, with 15 bases left in between. This CDR3 has 12 residues. CDR3 in DNA: TGCAGTGCTAGTAGAGGGGCGGCGACAGCTTTCTTT. This sequence encodes CSASRGAATAFF.

This chain connects TRBV5-4 to TRBJ1-2; 8 nucleotides match TRBD1. Germline CDR1 and CDR2: SGHNT and YYREEE (reference sequence). V lost 4 bases and J lost 2; bases outside the gene matches: 7. This CDR3 contains 15 residues. In nucleotides, the CDR3 is TGTGCCAGCAGCCCCACAGGGGGAAGGAACTATGGCTACACCTTC. Protein sequence: CASSPTGGRNYGYTF.

The chain carries TRBV5-1 and TRBJ1-1; D not certain. The CDR3 sequence is 15 residues long. The germline V gene encodes CDR1 SGHRS and CDR2 YFSETQ. Trimming pared 0 bases from V and 0 bases from J, leaving 9 bases between. This CDR3 is CASSLESEMNTEAFF. In DNA, the CDR3 is TGCGCCAGCAGCTTGGAGTCTGAGATGAACACTGAAGCTTTCTTT.

J is TRBJ2-5 and V is TRBV13, with D unclear. V was shortened by 1 base and J by 2 bases, with 14 bases between the two germline ends. Germline loops: CDR1 PRHDT, CDR2 FYEKMQ (reference sequence). The CDR3 has 16 residues. CDR3 DNA: TGTGCCAGCAGCTTAGCGGCCGGAAAACGGCAAGAGACCCAGTACTTC. Encoded protein: CASSLAAGKRQETQYF.

This clone was detected once. The chain employs TRBV4-3 and TRBJ2-6, with unresolved D. The CDR3 loop spans 15 amino acids. Germline lookup yields CDR1 LGHNA and CDR2 YSLEER. Trimming removed 4 bases at V and 2 bases at J, with 9 bases between. The CDR3 sequence is CASSPSETGANVLTF. CDR3 DNA sequence: TGCGCCAGCAGCCCCAGTGAAACTGGGGCCAACGTCCTGACTTTC.

V is TRBV5-1 and J is TRBJ1-2; D gene ambiguous. Germline loops: CDR1 SGHRS, CDR2 YFSETQ. The CDR3 totals 14 residues. Trimming left V 1 base short and J 2 bases short, with 9 bases between. Here the CDR3 reads CASSLTFLNYGYTF. CDR3 bases: TGCGCCAGCAGCTTGACCTTCCTGAACTATGGCTACACCTTC.

The genes are TRBV6-2 or TRBV6-3 and TRBJ2-1, with 7 bases that match TRBD2. The junction had 5 bases not matched to a gene; V was cut back by 5 bases and J by 7 bases. CDR1 is MNHEY and CDR2 is SVGEGT in the germline V gene. The CDR3 is 13 amino acids. CDR3 coding DNA: TGTGCCAGCAGTAGGAAGCGGGGAAATGAGCAGTTCTTC. As protein: CASSRKRGNEQFF.

V usage is TRBV4-3 and J usage is TRBJ1-5; D is unresolved. The V gene's germline CDR1 is LGHNA and CDR2 YSLEER. The CDR3 totals 15 residues. The V and J ends lost 3 bases and 8 bases respectively, with 17 bases between them. The CDR3 DNA is TGCGCCAGCAGCCAGTATGTAGAAGGGTTGAAGCCCCAGCATTTT. Its translation is CASSQYVEGLKPQHF.

The CDR3 spells CASSSSGTGGSGYTF. In DNA, the CDR3 is TGTGCCAGCAGTTCCTCGGGGACAGGGGGTTCTGGCTACACCTTC. The rearrangement joins TRBV6-5 to TRBJ1-2, with 11 nucleotides matching TRBD1. The J segment lost 7 bases and the V segment lost 4 bases, leaving 8 bases of the junction unmatched. Germline V gene data show CDR1 as MNHEY and CDR2 as SVGAGI. This CDR3 has 15 amino acids.

The gene calls are TRBV12-5 and TRBJ1-5; 7 bases are a match to TRBD1. The trim removed 7 bases at V and 0 bases at J, leaving 6 bases unmatched. Looked up from germline, CDR1 is LGHNT and CDR2 is FRNRAP. This CDR3 has 15 amino acids. CDR3 protein: CASVIGQASNQPQHF. Here the CDR3 DNA reads TGTGCTAGTGTTATAGGACAGGCTAGCAATCAGCCCCAGCATTTT. Full variable domain (remainder filled in from reference TRBV12-5 and TRBJ1-5): DARVTQTPRHKVTEMGQEVTMRCQPILGHNTVFWYRQTMMQGLELLAYFRNRAPLDDSGMPKDRFSAEMPDATLATLKIQPSEPRDSAVYFCASVIGQASNQPQHFGDGTRLSIL.

The chain joins TRBV21-1 to TRBJ1-3; the listed D gene, TRBD1, was not tested against the DNA. TRBV21-1 is designated a pseudogene. This CDR3 region has 16 residues. The CDR3 sequence: CASSRLRDRAGNTIYF. In DNA, the CDR3 is TGTGCCAGCAGCCGACTACGCGACAGGGCTGGAAACACCATATATTTT.

The rearrangement links TRBV28 to TRBJ2-3; D uncertain. V was clipped by 1 base and J by 3 bases, with 5 bases between them. CDR1 and CDR2 from the germline V gene are MDHEN and SYDVKM. The CDR3 length is 13 residues. This CDR3 is CASSLLVTDTQYF. The CDR3 nucleotides are TGTGCCAGCAGTTTATTAGTGACAGATACGCAGTATTTT.

This clone appeared a few times. This chain uses TRBV15 with TRBJ2-7; 15 nucleotides line up with TRBD2. Germline CDR1 reads LNHNV; CDR2 reads YYDKDF (reference sequence). The CDR3 is made up of 15 amino acids. Germline trimming cut 8 bases from V and 3 bases from J; bases unmatched to any gene: 5. This chain's CDR3 is CATRPGLAGGYEQYF. The DNA for the CDR3 is TGTGCCACCCGACCGGGACTAGCGGGAGGCTACGAGCAGTACTTC.

The chain joins TRBV20-1 to TRBJ2-3; D gene uncertain. Trimming shortened V by 3 bases and J by 5 bases, and 15 bases separated the two germline ends. Looked up from germline, CDR1 is DFQATT and CDR2 is SNEGSKA (reference sequence). The CDR3 extends over 14 amino acids. The CDR3 here is CSASERLNGDTQYF. The CDR3 nucleotides read TGCAGTGCTAGTGAGCGACTTAACGGAGATACGCAGTATTTT.

The CDR3 DNA is TGTGCCAGCAGTTATGGAGGGGGAAGCCAAGAGACCCAGTACTTC. Translating gives CASSYGGGSQETQYF. The chain has TRBV6-5 and TRBJ2-5; D may correspond to TRBD1 or TRBD2 (6 bases each). Germline V lookup: CDR1 MNHEY, CDR2 SVGAGI. V shed 3 bases and J shed 1 base, with 12 bases lying between them. This CDR3 has 15 amino acids.

Worth noting for this clone: The identical CDR3 is also encoded by other nucleotide sequences in the sample. This chain links TRBV7-3 with TRBJ2-3, with D unresolved. The CDR3 consists of 13 residues. CDR1 and CDR2 (germline): SGHTA, FQGTGA. The V gene lost 3 bases and the J gene lost 0 bases, with 4 bases spanning the gap. The CDR3 sequence is CASSLGSTDTQYF. Here the CDR3 DNA reads TGTGCCAGCAGCTTGGGTAGCACAGATACGCAGTATTTT.

The J gene is TRBJ1-6, the V gene TRBV5-1; TRBD1 matches 7 bases. The CDR3 loop spans 14 amino acids. Trimming took 4 bases from V and 7 from J; bases not matched to a gene: 5. The germline V gene encodes CDR1 SGHRS and CDR2 YFSETQ. CDR3 region: CASSPGQVNSPLHF. CDR3 DNA sequence: TGCGCCAGCAGCCCCGGACAGGTGAATTCACCCCTCCACTTT.

J is TRBJ2-7 and V is TRBV4-3, with D perhaps being TRBD1 or TRBD2 (5 bases each). The CDR3 consists of 16 residues. V gave up 1 base and J gave up 5 bases, with 18 bases separating them. CDR1 and CDR2 (germline): LGHNA, YSLEER. As DNA, the CDR3 is TGCGCCAGCAGCCAAGGAGGGGACGCCCTTAGAGACGAGCAGTACTTC. It codes for CASSQGGDALRDEQYF.

The sample holds one count of this clone. This rearrangement joins TRBV27 to TRBJ2-2, with 12 bases identical to TRBD2. The CDR3 has 18 residues. Germline CDR1 is MNHEY and CDR2 is SMNVEV (reference sequence). V shed 4 bases, J shed 3 bases, and the junction held 9 bases outside the gene matches. The CDR3 loop reads CASSSPRLAGVHTGELFF. The CDR3 DNA sequence: TGTGCCAGCAGTTCGCCCAGACTAGCGGGGGTTCACACCGGGGAGCTGTTTTTT.

CDR3 region: CASSLERDRWRGYTF. The DNA of the CDR3 is TGTGCCAGCAGCTTAGAGAGGGACAGGTGGCGGGGCTACACCTTC. The chain couples TRBV7-2 to TRBJ1-2; 8 nucleotides line up with TRBD1. The V segment lost 1 base and the J segment 8 bases; nucleotides outside the gene matches: 9. Germline CDR1 SGHTA, CDR2 FQGNSA. CDR3 size: 15 residues.

The V gene is TRBV18, the J gene TRBJ1-2; TRBD1 matches 7 bases. The germline CDR1 and CDR2 sequences are KGHSH and LQKENI. This CDR3 contains 15 residues. The ends lost 4 bases at V and 5 bases at J; junction bases unmatched: 10. The CDR3 nucleotides are TGTGCCAGCTCACAAACGGACAGGACCGATTATGGCTACACCTTC. Translated: CASSQTDRTDYGYTF.

The rearrangement joins TRBV3-1 (or the pseudogene TRBV3-2) to TRBJ2-1, with 8 bases matching TRBD1. This CDR3 is 16 amino acids long. Germline loops: CDR1 LGHDT, CDR2 YNNKEL (reference sequence). Trimming took 4 bases from V and 4 from J; bases not matched to a gene: 9. The CDR3 here is CASSPGQGDPYNEQFF. Here the CDR3 DNA reads TGTGCCAGCAGCCCCGGACAGGGAGACCCGTACAATGAGCAGTTCTTC.

The V gene is TRBV5-4, the J gene TRBJ1-2; 9 bases match TRBD1. Unmatched junction bases numbered 7, after V lost 4 bases and J lost 12 bases. Germline V gene data show CDR1 as SGHNT and CDR2 as YYREEE (reference sequence). This CDR3 has 12 residues. Here the CDR3 reads CASSRQGEGDTF. For the CDR3, the DNA is TGTGCCAGCAGCAGACAGGGGGAGGGTGACACCTTC.

The chain links TRBV7-9 to TRBJ1-6; 11 bases are shared with TRBD1. The CDR3 runs to 18 residues. The germline V gene encodes CDR1 SEHNR and CDR2 FQNEAQ (reference sequence). V lost 2 bases and J lost 7; bases outside the gene matches: 10. CDR3 DNA sequence: TGTGCCAGCAGCTTAAAGCCATCGGGACAGGGGGTGAATTCACCCCTCCACTTT. Its translation is CASSLKPSGQGVNSPLHF.

The chain carries TRBV14 and TRBJ2-3; TRBD2 matches at 13 bases. CDR3 length: 16 residues. Germline lookup yields CDR1 SGHDN and CDR2 FVKESK. V lost 5 bases to trimming and J lost 1 base; unmatched junction nucleotides: 3. CDR3 residues: CASSFGTSGGTDTQYF. The CDR3 DNA follows: TGTGCCAGCAGCTTTGGGACTAGCGGGGGCACAGATACGCAGTATTTT.

This chain joins TRBV5-6 and TRBJ1-1, with D perhaps TRBD1 (6 bases). Per germline, CDR1 SGHDT and CDR2 YYEEEE. The CDR3 contains 15 residues. The V end lost 4 bases, the J end lost 0 bases, and 13 bases lay between the germline ends. CDR3 sequence reads: CASSRADRLNTEAFF. The CDR3 nucleotides read TGTGCCAGCAGCAGGGCGGACAGACTGAACACTGAAGCTTTCTTT. The full variable domain, completed using reference TRBV5-6 and TRBJ1-1, is DAGVTQSPTHLIKTRGQQVTLRCSPKSGHDTVSWYQQALGQGPQFIFQYYEEEERQRGNFPDRFSGHQFPNYSSELNVNALLLGDSALYLCASSRADRLNTEAFFGQGTRLTVV.

The CDR3, as DNA: TGTGCCAGCAATAGCGGGGGGCATGAGCAGTTCTTC. The encoded protein is CASNSGGHEQFF. The gene calls are TRBV6-5 and TRBJ2-1, with 10 bases identical to TRBD2. Germline values: CDR1 MNHEY, CDR2 SVGAGI. The CDR3 runs 12 residues. V shed 7 bases, J shed 8 bases, and the junction held 2 bases outside the gene matches.